This TCR beta chain was documented in a study of graft-versus-host responses after intestinal transplantation. Study context: Transplants were multivisceral, liver-intestinal, or isolated intestinal. Recipients uniformly received anti-thymocyte globulin induction, followed by tacrolimus and steroids for approximately 3 years.

Study-wide points: Early declines in HvG clones that occurred post-transplant were associated with peak circulating GvH clone levels. The recipient marrow held GvH clones, and some of them showed up first in ileum or blood.

This clone showed up just once. The target antigen is unknown. V trimming: 3 bases; J trimming: 5 bases; junction bases outside the gene matches: 5. CDR3 length: 15 amino acids. CDR1 is SGHRS and CDR2 is YFSETQ in the germline V gene. This table comes from immunoSEQ multiplex PCR, and its TCRdb copy is limited to in-frame clones, with some not included. The sample consists of tens of thousands of clones, 89% of them appearing once. Sequencing used unstimulated CD8+ T cells sorted from spleen or lymph node cells, obtained before intestinal transplant. The rearrangement links TRBV5-1 to TRBJ1-4; 9 positions match TRBD1. This receptor was identified in a human donor who received an intestinal transplant. The CDR3 reads CASSSPDRGNEKLFF. The DNA for the CDR3 is TGCGCCAGCAGCTCGCCGGACAGGGGAAATGAAAAACTGTTTTTT.